This T cell receptor (beta chain) was retrieved from a study of identical twins. Overall study findings and caveats: Twin-shared out-of-frame alpha sequences showed excess low generation probability.

A universal primer site was created by template switching, with the cDNA bearing unique molecular identifiers. One entry per CDR3 protein results from TCRdb running MiXCR on the 5' RACE reads. Found here are about 530,000 distinct CDR3 sequences, approximately 14% of them singletons; the top ten hold roughly 0.43%. On this clonotype: Its antigen is currently unknown. The junction departs from germline at one end; a sequencing error may be responsible.

The CDR3 loop spans 15 amino acids. Germline V CDR1 and CDR2: MNHEY, SVGAGI. The same sample was also used in a study of yellow fever vaccine responses in identical twins. That paper adds: Among the twins, the vaccine T cell response reportedly seemed partly convergent and partly personalized.

What was sequenced was CD4+ T cells sorted from blood. The TCR originated in a woman aged 18-30 years in good health. This sequence joins TRBV6-5 and TRBJ2-1, with 11 bases matching TRBD2. The CDR3 bases are TGTGCCAGCAGATCTACTAGCGGGAGTTACAATGAACAGTTCTTC. The encoded protein is CASRSTSGSYNEQFF.